The 16 T cell receptor beta chains presented below share a single source sample, sequenced in a study of early T cells in non-severe SARS-CoV-2 infection (dated by TCRdb to about 2021). The receptor library was made with 5' RACE. Sequenced on a NextSeq 500. TCRdb reprocessing: public reads trimmed at Q25 with fastp, clones called with MiXCR, in-frame beta chains kept. Rows matching on CDR3 protein sequence are summarized as one entry with the most common DNA and genes. The sample contains roughly 35,000 distinct CDR3 sequences, about 7% of them found a single time. The ten largest clones take up about 3.8% of the sample. Sequencing was done on a sample of whole blood. These receptors were collected from an adult who was a healthcare worker with PCR-confirmed SARS-CoV-2 infection or an uninfected control (not recorded which).

This clonotype was counted a few times. This chain links TRBV7-9 with TRBJ2-1; TRBD2 matches at 7 bases. Trimming took 4 bases from V and 2 from J; bases not matched to a gene: 11. The CDR3 consists of 17 residues. Germline loops: CDR1 SEHNR, CDR2 FQNEAQ (reference sequence). The CDR3 is CASSWHAGTTTYNEQFF. In DNA form, the CDR3 reads TGTGCCAGCAGCTGGCATGCCGGGACTACCACCTACAATGAGCAGTTCTTC.

The sample holds many counts of this clonotype. The chain couples TRBV12-3 or TRBV12-4 to TRBJ1-1, with D uncertain. The CDR3 is 14 residues long. Trimming pared 3 bases from V and 2 bases from J, leaving 10 bases between. The CDR3 DNA sequence: TGTGCCAGCAGTTTTGGCAGGACTAACACTGAAGCTTTCTTT. As protein: CASSFGRTNTEAFF.

This clonotype has at least ten counts. The V call is TRBV4-1, the J call TRBJ2-5; 7 bases align to TRBD1. Germline V gene sequence: CDR1 MGHRA, CDR2 YSYEKL. The V gene end was trimmed by 4 bases and the J gene end by 0 bases; junction bases not matched to a gene: 5. The CDR3 is 15 residues long. DNA for the CDR3: TGCGCCAGCAGCCGCCTGACAGGGAACCAAGAGACCCAGTACTTC. It specifies CASSRLTGNQETQYF.

This clonotype showed up just a few times. The rearrangement joins TRBV7-9 to TRBJ1-1, with D unresolved. The germline CDR1 and CDR2 sequences are SEHNR and FQNEAQ (reference sequence). With 10 bases removed from V and 0 bases from J, the gap between germline ends came to 21 bases. The CDR3 length is 16 residues. The CDR3 spells CATPSGKDKLNTEAFF. CDR3 coding DNA: TGTGCCACCCCCAGCGGGAAAGACAAGTTGAACACTGAAGCTTTCTTT.

This clonotype occurred many times. V usage is TRBV20-1 and J usage is TRBJ1-3; no clear D gene. The CDR3 covers 13 residues. Germline loops: CDR1 DFQATT, CDR2 SNEGSKA (reference sequence). The ends were cut back, 5 bases at V and 0 bases at J, with 8 bases in the middle. CDR3 sequence reads: CSAEAVSGNTIYF. The CDR3 nucleotides are TGCAGTGCTGAGGCCGTCTCTGGAAACACCATATATTTT.

This clonotype was seen at least ten times. The chain has TRBV20-1 and TRBJ2-1; D is unclear. This CDR3 region has 10 residues. Germline values: CDR1 DFQATT, CDR2 SNEGSKA (reference sequence). V dropped 5 bases and J dropped 8 bases, with 7 bases sitting between them. The CDR3 sequence is CSARQDEQFF. CDR3 in DNA: TGCAGTGCTCGGCAGGATGAGCAGTTCTTC.

This clonotype was detected ten times or more. The chain has TRBV19 and TRBJ2-1; 7 bases fit TRBD2. V shed 9 bases and J 10 bases; nucleotides not matched to a gene: 15. Germline CDR1 LNHDA, CDR2 SQIVND (reference sequence). The CDR3 has 14 amino acids. CDR3 in DNA: TGTGCCAGCCGTTCGGGAGGCAAACCCGGGGAGCAGTTCTTC. It encodes CASRSGGKPGEQFF. Using reference TRBV19 and TRBJ2-1 for the parts outside the CDR3, the full variable domain is DGGITQSPKYLFRKEGQNVTLSCEQNLNHDAMYWYRQDPGQGLRLIYYSQIVNDFQKGDIAEGYSVSREKKESFPLTVTSAQKNPTAFYLCASRSGGKPGEQFFGPGTRLTVL.

This clonotype showed up many times. This rearrangement joins TRBV6-1 to TRBJ1-2, with no clear D. The CDR3 runs to 12 residues. CDR1 is MNHNS, CDR2 SASEGT, per germline. V was shortened by 3 bases and J by 7 bases, with 9 bases between the two germline ends. The CDR3 here is CASSDTGLGYTF. In nucleotides, the CDR3 is TGTGCCAGCAGTGATACTGGGCTTGGCTACACCTTC.

The chain couples TRBV28 to TRBJ2-7; possibly TRBD2 for D (7 bases). The CDR3 is 14 residues long. Trimming shortened V by 6 bases and J by 6 bases, and 18 bases separated the two germline ends. CDR1 is MDHEN and CDR2 is SYDVKM in the germline V gene. The CDR3 spells CASSPGGLPSEQYF. In DNA form, the CDR3 reads TGTGCCAGCAGCCCGGGGGGCCTTCCTAGCGAGCAGTACTTC.

The J gene is TRBJ2-3, the V gene TRBV29-1; D remains ambiguous. This CDR3 has 14 amino acids. Deletions cut 5 bases from V and 0 bases from J, with 12 bases between. Germline CDR1 reads SQVTM; CDR2 reads ANQGSEA. The chain's CDR3 is CSVRAGASTDTQYF. The CDR3 DNA sequence: TGCAGCGTTCGTGCCGGAGCTAGCACAGATACGCAGTATTTT.

The V call is TRBV6-1, the J call TRBJ1-4, with D tentatively TRBD1 (5 bases). CDR1 MNHNS and CDR2 SASEGT come from the germline V gene. The CDR3 is 14 amino acids. Trimming cost V 5 bases and J 7 bases, with 14 bases left between them. CDR3 sequence (DNA): TGTGCCAGCAGTTTATCCGGGACGGGTGAAAAACTGTTTTTT. This encodes CASSLSGTGEKLFF.

This clonotype has at least ten counts. This chain joins TRBV28 and TRBJ2-2; D gene uncertain. This CDR3 has 14 residues. Per germline, CDR1 MDHEN and CDR2 SYDVKM. V lost 2 bases to trimming and J lost 0 bases, with 4 bases between them. The DNA for the CDR3 is TGTGCCAGCAGTTTACCCCCGAACACCGGGGAGCTGTTTTTT. Its translation is CASSLPPNTGELFF.

The rearrangement joins TRBV20-1 to TRBJ2-7, with 13 bases identical to TRBD2. Trimming at V came to 5 bases and at J to 9 bases, leaving 7 bases not matched to a gene. Germline V gene lookup returns CDR1 DFQATT and CDR2 SNEGSKA (reference sequence). This CDR3 spans 13 amino acids. CDR3 region: CSAETSGRLRQYF. The CDR3 nucleotides read TGCAGTGCTGAGACTAGCGGGAGGCTACGGCAGTACTTC.

This clonotype showed up just a few times. V and J are TRBV6-6 and TRBJ2-1; D assignment may be TRBD1 or TRBD2 (5 bases each). The CDR3 is made up of 14 amino acids. From germline, CDR1 is MNHNY and CDR2 SVGAGI (reference sequence). V gave up 2 bases and J gave up 5 bases, with 10 bases separating them. This chain's CDR3 is CASSYGTTNNEQFF. In DNA, the CDR3 is TGTGCCAGCAGTTACGGGACGACTAACAATGAGCAGTTCTTC.

This clonotype has a count of ten or more. V usage is TRBV12-3 or TRBV12-4 and J usage is TRBJ2-3; no firm D call. The CDR3 is 16 amino acids. V was shortened by 5 bases and J by 1 base, with 16 bases between the two germline ends. CDR3 DNA: TGTGCCAGCAGTCCCGGGCGCGTTGGTGGCACAGATACGCAGTATTTT. This gives the protein CASSPGRVGGTDTQYF.

This clonotype appeared many times. This chain links TRBV4-1 with TRBJ1-1, with D possibly matching TRBD1 (5 bases). Per germline, CDR1 MGHRA and CDR2 YSYEKL. V dropped 0 bases and J dropped 4 bases, with 12 bases sitting between them. The CDR3 is 15 amino acids. CDR3 loop: CASSQEWQGGTEAFF. In DNA, the CDR3 is TGCGCCAGCAGCCAAGAGTGGCAGGGAGGCACTGAAGCTTTCTTT.